Listed here is a single T cell receptor (beta chain). This clonotype was counted between two and nine times. Its cognate antigen has yet to be identified. There are no base qualities to consult, and no much larger clone falls within one base. This record belongs to a study of identical twins (dated by TCRdb to about 2016). Study-level background: To test whether fetal clonotypes persist, the study used deep sequencing on TCR alpha and beta repertoires from monozygotic twins, unrelated adults of various ages, and cord blood. To rule out contamination, the twin experiments were replicated at different times with different library preparation protocols.

What the study reported, not specific to this receptor: Because the same donors could not be followed over many years, the conclusions relied on cross-sectional statistical analysis. Invariant T cells such as MAIT and iNKT could partly confound zero-insertion analyses, although diverse VJ usage argued against such confounding for most clonotypes. The excess sharing between twins in beta out-of-frame sequences was weaker because fewer shared sequences reduced the signal-to-noise ratio. Compared with coincidental sharing between unrelated individuals, an excess of low generation-probability sequences was observed among out-of-frame TCR alpha sequences shared between twins. Fewer insertions were carried by abundant cord blood beta clonotypes, a similar but weaker trend appeared in young adult naive repertoires, and no such trend appeared in memory repertoires. In monozygotic twins, recombination models systematically underestimated out-of-frame TCR alpha sharing, but the models matched the sharing seen between unrelated individuals.

All donors were healthy Caucasians. The twin cohort consisted of three pairs of female monozygotic twins, all aged 18 to 29 years. CD4+ and CD8+ T cell populations were isolated with positive isolation kits from Invitrogen. The CDR3 covers 14 residues, taking in both the cysteine and the phenylalanine. Of the read, only the CDR3 DNA is kept; its 42 bases are in frame from base 1. After removal of 7 bases from V and 5 bases from J, the junction retains 9 bases not matched to a gene. Taken from the germline V gene (reference sequence), the CDR1 and CDR2 loops are LNHDA and SQIVND. Library preparation employed 5' RACE. Data came from an Illumina HiSeq 2000. Template switching introduced a universal primer binding site; the final cDNA contained a unique molecular identifier, enabling accurate counting of TCR cDNA molecules. First-strand cDNA for TCR alpha and beta chains was synthesized from specific primers in the conserved constant-segment region. To control for contamination, every cDNA library carried two barcodes: a SMART-Mk sample barcode plus Illumina barcodes. Two successive PCR steps introduced TruSeq adapter sequences along with Illumina sample barcodes. The Illumina HiSeq platform was used with custom primers to sequence TCR alpha and beta cDNA libraries. In the authors' own workflow: MiGEC processed the raw reads to extract unique molecular identifiers, while MiXCR was used to determine the CDR3 positions. Recombination models were inferred per individual with the repgenHMM and IGoR tools using an EM algorithm. The analysis of shared clonotypes was done with the tcR package in R, with sharing normalized by the product of cloneset sizes. Out-of-frame nonproductive sequences were analyzed to study raw recombination free of thymic and clonal selection effects. The public sequencing data were trimmed at Q25 with fastp and processed into clonotypes with MiXCR by TCRdb, which kept only in-frame beta chains. For every CDR3 protein sequence, its rows merge into one entry that carries the most common genes and DNA. These V and J calls originate from TCRdb's pipeline instead of the authors' own analysis. Counted in this sample were around 450,000 distinct CDR3 sequences; approximately 14% of them appeared once. The leading ten clones occupy about 0.52% of the sample.

This sample also appeared in a second study, on yellow fever vaccine responses in identical twins. From that second study: The T cell response to vaccination in identical twins was reported by the authors to appear partly convergent and partly personalized. In identical twins, the study followed T cell clones that responded to the vaccine with precision.

Sequencing was done on a sample of CD4+ T cells sorted from blood. This receptor was taken from a woman aged 18-29 years in good health. The sequence joins TRBV19 to TRBJ2-5; 8 junctional bases match TRBD1. Here is the DNA: TGTGCCAGTACCCCGGACAGGGCGTACGAGACCCAGTACTTC. It encodes CASTPDRAYETQYF.